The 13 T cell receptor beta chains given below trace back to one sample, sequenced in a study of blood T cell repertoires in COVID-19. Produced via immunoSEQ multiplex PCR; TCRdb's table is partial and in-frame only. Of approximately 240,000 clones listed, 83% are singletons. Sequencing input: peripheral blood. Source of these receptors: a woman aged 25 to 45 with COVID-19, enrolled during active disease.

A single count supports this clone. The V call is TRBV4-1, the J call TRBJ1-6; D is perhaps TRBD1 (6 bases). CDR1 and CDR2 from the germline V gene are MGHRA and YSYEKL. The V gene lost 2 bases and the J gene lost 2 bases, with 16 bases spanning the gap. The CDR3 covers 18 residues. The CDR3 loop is CASSQIYDRTTYNSPLHF. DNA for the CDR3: TGCGCCAGCAGCCAAATATACGACAGGACGACCTATAATTCACCCCTCCACTTT.

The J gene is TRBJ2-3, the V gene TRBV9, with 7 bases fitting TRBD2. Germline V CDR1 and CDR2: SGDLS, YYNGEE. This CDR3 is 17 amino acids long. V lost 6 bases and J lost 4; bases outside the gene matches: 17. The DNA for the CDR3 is TGTGCCAGCACCCCTCGGGGTAGCGGGCCCACACCAGATACGCAGTATTTT. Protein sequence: CASTPRGSGPTPDTQYF.

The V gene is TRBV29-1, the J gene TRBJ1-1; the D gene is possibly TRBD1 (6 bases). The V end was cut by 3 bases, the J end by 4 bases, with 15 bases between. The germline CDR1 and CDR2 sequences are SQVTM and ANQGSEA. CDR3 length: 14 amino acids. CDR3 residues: CSVDPQRGITEAFF. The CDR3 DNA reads TGCAGCGTTGACCCGCAAAGGGGGATCACTGAAGCTTTCTTT.

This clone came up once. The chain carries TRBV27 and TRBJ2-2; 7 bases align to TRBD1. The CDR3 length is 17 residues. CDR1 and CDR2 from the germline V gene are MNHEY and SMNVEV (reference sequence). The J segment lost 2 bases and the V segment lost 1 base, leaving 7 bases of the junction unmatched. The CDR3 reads CASSLLWTGVNTGELFF. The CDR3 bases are TGTGCCAGCAGTTTATTGTGGACAGGAGTTAACACCGGGGAGCTGTTTTTT.

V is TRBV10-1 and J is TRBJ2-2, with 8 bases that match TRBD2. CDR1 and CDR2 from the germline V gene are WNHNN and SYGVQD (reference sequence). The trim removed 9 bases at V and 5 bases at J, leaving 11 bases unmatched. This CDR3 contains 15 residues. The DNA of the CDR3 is TGCGCCAGTGGAGGAGCGGGGGCCCGAACCGGGGAGCTGTTTTTT. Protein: CASGGAGARTGELFF.

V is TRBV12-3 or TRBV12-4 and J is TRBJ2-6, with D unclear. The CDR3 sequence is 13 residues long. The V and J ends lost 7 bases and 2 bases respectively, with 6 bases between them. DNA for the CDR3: TGTGCCAGCATCCTTACTGGGGCCAACGTCCTGACTTTC. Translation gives CASILTGANVLTF.

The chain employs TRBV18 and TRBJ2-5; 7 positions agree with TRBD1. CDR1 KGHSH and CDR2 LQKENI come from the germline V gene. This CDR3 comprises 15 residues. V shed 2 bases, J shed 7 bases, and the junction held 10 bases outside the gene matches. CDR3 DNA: TGTGCCAGCTCACCAATACACCAGGGGGAAGGGACCCAGTACTTC. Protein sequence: CASSPIHQGEGTQYF.

The chain's CDR3 is CASTIGGGYTF. The CDR3 region has the DNA TGTGCCAGCACTATCGGGGGTGGCTACACCTTC. The chain employs TRBV6-5 and TRBJ1-2, with D possibly being TRBD1 (5 bases). This CDR3 has 11 residues. Germline CDR1 reads MNHEY; CDR2 reads SVGAGI. With 7 bases removed from V and 7 bases from J, the gap between germline ends came to 10 bases.

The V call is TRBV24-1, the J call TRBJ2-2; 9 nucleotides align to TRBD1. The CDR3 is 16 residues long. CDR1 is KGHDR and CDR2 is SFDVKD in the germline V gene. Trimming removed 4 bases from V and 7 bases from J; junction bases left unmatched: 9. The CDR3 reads CATSDRGQGKVGELFF. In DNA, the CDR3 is TGTGCCACCAGTGACCGCGGACAGGGGAAGGTCGGGGAGCTGTTTTTT.

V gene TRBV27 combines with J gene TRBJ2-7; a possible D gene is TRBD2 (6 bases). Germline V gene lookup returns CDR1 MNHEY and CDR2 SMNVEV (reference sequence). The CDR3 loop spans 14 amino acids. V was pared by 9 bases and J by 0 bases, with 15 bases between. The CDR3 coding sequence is TGTGCCAGGAGTCTAGCGCCTACCTCCTACGAGCAGTACTTC. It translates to CARSLAPTSYEQYF.

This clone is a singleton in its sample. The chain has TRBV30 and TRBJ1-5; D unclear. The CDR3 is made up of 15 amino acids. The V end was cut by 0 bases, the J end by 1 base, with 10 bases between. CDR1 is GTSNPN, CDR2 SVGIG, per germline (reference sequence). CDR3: CAWSVPRVSNQPQHF. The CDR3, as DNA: TGTGCCTGGAGTGTACCGAGGGTAAGCAATCAGCCCCAGCATTTT.

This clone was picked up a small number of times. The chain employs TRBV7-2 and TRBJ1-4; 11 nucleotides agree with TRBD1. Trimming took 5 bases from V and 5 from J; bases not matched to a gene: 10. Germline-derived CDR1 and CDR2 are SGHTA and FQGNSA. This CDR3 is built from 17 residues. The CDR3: CASSLLGRTGGNEKLFF. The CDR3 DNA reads TGTGCCAGCAGCCTCCTCGGGCGGACAGGGGGCAATGAAAAACTGTTTTTT.

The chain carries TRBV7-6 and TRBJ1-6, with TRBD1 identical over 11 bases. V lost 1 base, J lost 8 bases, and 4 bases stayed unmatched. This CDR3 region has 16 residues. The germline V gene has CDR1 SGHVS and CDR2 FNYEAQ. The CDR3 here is CASSLGPGQGDSPLHF. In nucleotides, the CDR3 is TGTGCCAGCAGCTTAGGACCGGGACAGGGGGATTCACCCCTCCACTTT.